This T cell receptor (beta chain) derives from a study of blood T cells in healthy people across ages. Findings of the study overall: A greater number of naive CD4+ cells and higher diversity distinguished long-lived donors from aged donors. Diversity of TCR beta per million T cells declined in a roughly linear way with age.

Drawn from each donor were around 10 milliliters of peripheral blood. With 0 bases removed from V and 2 bases from J, the gap between germline ends came to 7 bases. CDR1 is DFQATT, CDR2 SNEGSKA, per germline (reference sequence). The CDR3 contains 13 residues. A J-beta primer mix and a sample-barcoded 5' primer were used in a second PCR of about 7 to 12 cycles. Each cDNA molecule, via a template-switch adaptor with 12 random nucleotides, was tagged. TCRdb independently ran MiXCR on the 5' RACE reads; one entry per CDR3 protein. The sample includes 650,000 to 950,000 distinct CDR3 sequences, roughly 44% of them seen just once. On this clonotype: Its antigen is unidentified.

What was sequenced was blood. The sequence was obtained from a man aged 55-75 years in good health. V usage is TRBV20-1 and J usage is TRBJ1-1; no clear D. CDR3 in amino acids: CSARDPLNTEAFF. The CDR3 bases are TGCAGTGCTAGAGATCCGTTAAACACTGAAGCTTTCTTT.